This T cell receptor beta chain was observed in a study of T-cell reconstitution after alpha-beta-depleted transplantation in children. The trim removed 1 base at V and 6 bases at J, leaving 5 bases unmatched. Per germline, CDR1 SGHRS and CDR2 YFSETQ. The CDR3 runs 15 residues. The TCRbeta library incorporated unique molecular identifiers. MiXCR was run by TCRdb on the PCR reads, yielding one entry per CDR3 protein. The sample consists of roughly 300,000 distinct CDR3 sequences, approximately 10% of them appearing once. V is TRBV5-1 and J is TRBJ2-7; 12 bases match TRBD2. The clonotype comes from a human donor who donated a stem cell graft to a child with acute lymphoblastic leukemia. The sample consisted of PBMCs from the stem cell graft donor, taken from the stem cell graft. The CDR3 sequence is CASSLLAGGSREQYF. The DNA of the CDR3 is TGCGCCAGCAGCTTGCTAGCGGGAGGGTCTCGCGAGCAGTACTTC.